A single sample is the source of the 10 T cell receptor beta chains below, sequenced in a study of PD-L1 blockade in urothelial cancer. Sequencing was performed with immunoSEQ multiplex PCR; in TCRdb, only in-frame clones are kept and a portion is missing. The sample carries 71,000 or so clones, about 89% recorded once. Specimen: PBMCs, collected around atezolizumab (anti-PD-L1) treatment. Receptor source: a man in his sixties with urothelial cancer.

This rearrangement joins TRBV11-2 to TRBJ1-5; D call uncertain. V lost 0 bases and J 4 bases, leaving 13 bases between the germline ends. This CDR3 has 16 amino acids. CDR1 and CDR2 (germline): SGHAT, FQNNGV. The CDR3 nucleotides are TGTGCCAGCAGCTTAGATCGTGGTCAGGCAAATCAGCCCCAGCATTTT. Its translation: CASSLDRGQANQPQHF.

This clone was recorded once. The V and J genes are TRBV2 and TRBJ2-3; 7 nucleotides line up with TRBD1. V shed 6 bases and J 0 bases; nucleotides not matched to a gene: 3. This CDR3 spans 14 amino acids. Germline lookup yields CDR1 SNHLY and CDR2 FYNNEI. For the CDR3, the DNA is TGTGCCAGCAGCCGGGACAGAAGCACAGATACGCAGTATTTT. Amino acid sequence: CASSRDRSTDTQYF.

This chain links TRBV19 with TRBJ2-1, with TRBD2 matching 8 bases. The V and J ends lost 5 bases and 9 bases, in that order; junction bases with no gene match: 12. The CDR3 covers 15 residues. Germline V gene data show CDR1 as LNHDA and CDR2 as SQIVND (reference sequence). CDR3 DNA sequence: TGTGCCAGTAGTCCTCGGGGGGGGCCCCCCGGTGAGCAGTTCTTC. Translated, it gives CASSPRGGPPGEQFF.

V usage is TRBV13 and J usage is TRBJ1-4, with 11 nucleotides matching TRBD1. This CDR3 is 15 amino acids long. V was clipped by 3 bases and J by 8 bases; unmatched bases: 5. Germline V lookup: CDR1 PRHDT, CDR2 FYEKMQ (reference sequence). CDR3 region: CASSLSGTGGEKLFF. In DNA form, the CDR3 reads TGTGCCAGCAGCTTGAGCGGGACAGGGGGAGAAAAACTGTTTTTT. The full variable domain, in which reference TRBV13 and TRBJ1-4 provide the parts outside the CDR3, is AAGVIQSPRHLIKEKRETATLKCYPIPRHDTVYWYQQGPGQDPQFLISFYEKMQSDKGSIPDRFSAQQFSDYHSELNMSSLELGDSALYFCASSLSGTGGEKLFFGSGTQLSVL.

The chain links TRBV5-1 to TRBJ2-7, with 8 nucleotides matching TRBD1. The J segment lost 4 bases and the V segment lost 4 bases, leaving 10 bases of the junction unmatched. The germline CDR1 and CDR2 sequences are SGHRS and YFSETQ. The CDR3 has 15 amino acids. CDR3 residues: CASSGTPGTGYEQYF. The CDR3 coding sequence is TGCGCCAGCAGCGGAACCCCCGGGACAGGATACGAGCAGTACTTC.

The rearrangement links TRBV6-5 to TRBJ1-1; 11 nucleotides align to TRBD1. This CDR3 region has 13 residues. Germline V gene data show CDR1 as MNHEY and CDR2 as SVGAGI. Trimming at V came to 7 bases and at J to 4 bases, leaving 2 bases not matched to a gene. CDR3: CASTGQGATEAFF. The CDR3 DNA reads as TGTGCCAGCACCGGACAGGGGGCCACTGAAGCTTTCTTT.

This rearrangement joins TRBV9 to TRBJ1-1; D is unresolved. Germline CDR1 reads SGDLS; CDR2 reads YYNGEE. This CDR3 spans 14 amino acids. V gave up 4 bases and J gave up 1 base, with 11 bases separating them. As DNA, the CDR3 is TGTGCCAGCAGCCCCCGCGGCACGAACACTGAAGCTTTCTTT. Protein product: CASSPRGTNTEAFF.

The V gene is TRBV4-1, the J gene TRBJ2-1, with TRBD2 matching 11 bases. With V trimmed by 2 bases and J by 3 bases, 0 bases remained unmatched. The CDR3 extends over 15 amino acids. Germline V gene data show CDR1 as MGHRA and CDR2 as YSYEKL. CDR3 DNA: TGCGCCAGCAGCCAAACTAGCGGGGGCTACAATGAGCAGTTCTTC. This translates into CASSQTSGGYNEQFF.

This clone occurred once. The J gene is TRBJ1-4, the V gene TRBV11-2; D remains unclear. The CDR3 loop spans 14 amino acids. Germline loops: CDR1 SGHAT, CDR2 FQNNGV. V gave up 2 bases and J gave up 6 bases, with 10 bases separating them. The CDR3 protein is CASSLSRADEKLFF. DNA of the CDR3: TGTGCCAGCAGCTTATCGAGGGCTGATGAAAAACTGTTTTTT.

The rearrangement joins TRBV5-6 to TRBJ1-2; D perhaps matches TRBD1 (6 bases). Trimming took 4 bases from V and 4 from J, leaving 23 bases between them. This CDR3 region has 17 residues. Looked up from germline, CDR1 is SGHDT and CDR2 is YYEEEE. DNA for the CDR3: TGTGCCAGCAGCCTACGGCAGACAGGATTAGTGGGCTATGGCTACACCTTC. Protein sequence: CASSLRQTGLVGYGYTF.